Shown below are 30 T cell receptor beta chains from a single sample sequenced in a study of blood T cells in healthy people across ages. Then a second PCR, running roughly 7 to 11 cycles, was carried out with a sample-barcoded 5' primer and a J-beta primer mix. TCRdb used MiXCR to reprocess the 5' RACE reads, holding one entry per CDR3 protein. The sample consists of about 1.1 million distinct CDR3 sequences, 30% to 40% of them appearing once. Material: blood. The receptor set was obtained from a man in his late teens or twenties in good health.

The chain joins TRBV20-1 to TRBJ1-2; D unclear. Germline-derived CDR1 and CDR2 are DFQATT and SNEGSKA (reference sequence). The CDR3 is 13 amino acids. Between the trimmed V and J ends, which lost 6 bases and 8 bases, there was a span of 19 bases. This chain's CDR3 is CSAQNRELGGYTF. In DNA, the CDR3 is TGCAGTGCGCAAAACCGGGAGCTGGGGGGCTACACCTTC.

This chain connects TRBV9 to TRBJ2-7; TRBD1 matches at 7 bases. V lost 3 bases to trimming and J lost 7 bases; unmatched junction nucleotides: 13. The CDR3 has 15 amino acids. Per the germline V gene, CDR1 is SGDLS and CDR2 is YYNGEE. CDR3 amino acids: CASSDSRQGGNEQYF. The DNA of the CDR3 is TGTGCCAGCAGCGATTCTCGACAGGGCGGCAATGAGCAGTACTTC.

The chain couples TRBV28 to TRBJ2-2; D may be TRBD1 (6 bases). Per germline, CDR1 MDHEN and CDR2 SYDVKM. The V and J ends lost 6 bases and 6 bases respectively, with 17 bases between them. The CDR3 sequence is 15 residues long. CDR3 DNA: TGTGCCAGCAGCTTAGAACTCCAGGGGTCCGGGGAGCTGTTTTTT. It translates to CASSLELQGSGELFF.

The chain recombines TRBV5-8 with TRBJ2-3, with a possible D match to TRBD2 (5 bases). In germline, CDR1 is SGHTS, CDR2 YDEGEE. The V end lost 0 bases, the J end lost 9 bases, and 23 bases lay between the germline ends. The CDR3 consists of 17 residues. CDR3 sequence (DNA): TGTGCCAGCAGCTTGGGGTCCGTCCGAGACACGCGCGGGACGCAGTATTTT. This codes for CASSLGSVRDTRGTQYF.

The sample holds a few counts of this clonotype. The chain carries TRBV2 and TRBJ1-1; D uncertain. The length of the CDR3 is 15 residues. Germline values: CDR1 SNHLY, CDR2 FYNNEI. V lost 7 bases to trimming and J lost 1 base, with 16 bases between them. CDR3 sequence (DNA): TGTGCCAGCACCCAGGAGGCCTCCACGAACACTGAAGCTTTCTTT. Its protein is CASTQEASTNTEAFF.

This rearrangement joins TRBV7-2 to TRBJ2-3, with D hard to call. Germline V gene lookup returns CDR1 SGHTA and CDR2 FQGNSA. This CDR3 comprises 15 residues. V was pared by 1 base and J by 5 bases, with 13 bases between. DNA of the CDR3: TGTGCCAGCAGCTTAGGTACCCTTCAGCAAGATACGCAGTATTTT. It translates to CASSLGTLQQDTQYF.

The chain is built from TRBV4-2 and TRBJ1-1, with 8 nucleotides matching TRBD1. V gave up 0 bases and J gave up 10 bases; unmatched junction bases: 13. Germline V lookup: CDR1 LGHNA, CDR2 YNFKEQ. CDR3 size: 16 residues. CDR3 protein: CASSQDRMPGGERAFF. Written as DNA, the CDR3 is TGTGCCAGCAGCCAAGATAGGATGCCAGGGGGCGAACGAGCTTTCTTT.

This chain uses TRBV14 with TRBJ2-1; maybe TRBD2 (6 bases). Germline CDR1 is SGHDN and CDR2 is FVKESK. V lost 4 bases to trimming and J lost 7 bases, with 14 bases between them. The CDR3 runs 14 residues. CDR3 DNA: TGTGCCAGCAGCCGGGTATACGGGGGAAATGAGCAGTTCTTC. Protein product: CASSRVYGGNEQFF.

This clonotype was seen a few times. The V and J genes are TRBV27 and TRBJ2-1, with D maybe TRBD2 (5 bases). The DNA end favors TRBJ2-7, so the J call may be wrong. Germline loops: CDR1 MNHEY, CDR2 SMNVEV (reference sequence). The CDR3 spans 15 residues. As DNA, the CDR3 is TGTGCCAGCAGCCTGGGGAGAGGCTCCTACAATGAGCAGTACTTC. Protein sequence: CASSLGRGSYNEQYF.

This clonotype was detected only a few times. The chain carries TRBV7-9 and TRBJ2-1; no clear D gene. This CDR3 region has 14 residues. The germline V and J ends were trimmed by 3 bases and 0 bases, with 6 bases remaining between them. Germline assignment: CDR1 SEHNR and CDR2 FQNEAQ (reference sequence). CDR3 region: CASSFTDSYNEQFF. In DNA form, the CDR3 reads TGTGCCAGCAGCTTTACAGACTCCTACAATGAGCAGTTCTTC.

V gene TRBV20-1 combines with J gene TRBJ1-2; 7 positions match TRBD1. The V segment lost 6 bases and the J segment 6 bases; nucleotides outside the gene matches: 7. The CDR3 consists of 12 residues. The germline CDR1 and CDR2 sequences are DFQATT and SNEGSKA (reference sequence). CDR3 nucleotides: TGCAGTGCAGCACAGGGGAGAAATGGCTACACCTTC. The encoded protein is CSAAQGRNGYTF.

This clonotype has just a few counts. The chain combines TRBV4-2 with TRBJ1-2; no clear D gene. Trimming left V 0 bases short and J 1 base short, with 6 bases between. There are 14 residues in the CDR3. CDR1 and CDR2 (germline): LGHNA, YNFKEQ. CDR3 residues: CASSQEGINYGYTF. DNA for the CDR3: TGTGCCAGCAGCCAAGAGGGAATTAACTATGGCTACACCTTC.

This clonotype was observed a handful of times. The CDR3 reads CASSLLAGNPNEQFF. CDR3 in DNA: TGTGCCAGCAGCCTACTAGCGGGGAACCCCAATGAGCAGTTCTTC. This rearrangement joins TRBV7-2 to TRBJ2-1; 10 bases are a match to TRBD2. V lost 5 bases, J lost 6 bases, and 7 bases stayed unmatched. The CDR3 runs to 15 residues. Germline V lookup: CDR1 SGHTA, CDR2 FQGNSA.

This clonotype was seen only a few times. The CDR3 is CAISESSQGDGTQYF. The CDR3 coding sequence is TGTGCCATCAGTGAGTCCTCTCAGGGGGACGGGACCCAGTACTTC. The chain combines TRBV10-3 with TRBJ2-7; 7 bases match TRBD1. The tail of the sequence fits TRBJ2-5 better, so the J call may be wrong. CDR1 and CDR2 (germline): ENHRY, SYGVKD. The CDR3 is 15 amino acids.

Regarding this clonotype: One base away lies a much larger clone, so this may be a sequencing read error. J is TRBJ2-1 and V is TRBV6-6; D gene unclear. CDR3 length equals 14 residues. The V and J ends lost 1 base and 4 bases respectively, with 8 bases between them. Germline CDR1 MNHNY, CDR2 SVGAGI (reference sequence). CDR3 nucleotides: TGTGCCAGCAGTTACTTTGACGATTACAATGAGCAGTTCTTC. It encodes CASSYFDDYNEQFF.

A note on this clonotype: A junction boundary mismatches the germline segment, possibly from a read error. This chain uses TRBV3-1 with TRBJ2-3; possibly TRBD1 for D (5 bases). The germline V gene encodes CDR1 LGHDT and CDR2 YNNKEL (reference sequence). The CDR3 has 16 amino acids. The CDR3 DNA follows: TGTACCAGCAGCCAAGATTCGGGCAGGGCGATAGATACGCAGTATTTT. This encodes CTSSQDSGRAIDTQYF.

The J gene is TRBJ2-1, the V gene TRBV24-1, with TRBD1 as a possible D gene (6 bases). The germline CDR1 and CDR2 sequences are KGHDR and SFDVKD. The length of the CDR3 is 14 residues. Trimming cost V 9 bases and J 3 bases, with 14 bases left between them. The CDR3 region has the DNA TGTGCCACCGGTGGGGACAAGCTCTACAATGAGCAGTTCTTC. Its translation: CATGGDKLYNEQFF.

The chain recombines TRBV7-9 with TRBJ1-2; tentatively, D is TRBD1 (5 bases). V was cut by 5 bases and J by 1 base, with 14 bases left in between. Per germline, CDR1 SEHNR and CDR2 FQNEAQ (reference sequence). This CDR3 is built from 15 residues. The CDR3 DNA reads TGTGCCAGCAGCAAAGGGGCCACCTATAACTATGGCTACACCTTC. Protein sequence: CASSKGATYNYGYTF.

This clonotype has a count of ten or more. This sequence joins TRBV7-2 and TRBJ1-4; D unclear. CDR1 SGHTA and CDR2 FQGNSA come from the germline V gene. V dropped 5 bases and J dropped 5 bases, with 9 bases sitting between them. This CDR3 is 13 amino acids long. The DNA of the CDR3 is TGTGCCAGCAGCGTAGGTGCCAATGAAAAACTGTTTTTT. Encoded protein: CASSVGANEKLFF.

This clonotype was picked up a small number of times. The chain uses TRBV12-3 or TRBV12-4 and TRBJ1-1; D unclear. CDR3 length: 14 amino acids. Between the trimmed V and J ends, which lost 6 bases and 7 bases, there was a span of 18 bases. The CDR3 is CASSRGTEALEAFF. The CDR3 DNA sequence: TGTGCCAGCAGCCGAGGTACCGAAGCCCTTGAAGCTTTCTTT.

This sequence joins TRBV6-2 or TRBV6-3 and TRBJ2-1; maybe TRBD1 (5 bases). The CDR3 extends over 16 amino acids. Trimming removed 5 bases from V and 2 bases from J, with 16 bases in between. Looked up from germline, CDR1 is MNHEY and CDR2 is SVGEGT. Here the CDR3 reads CASSRRLPQAYNEQFF. DNA of the CDR3: TGTGCCAGCAGTCGTCGACTCCCACAGGCCTACAATGAGCAGTTCTTC.

This chain links TRBV6-2 or TRBV6-3 with TRBJ2-3, with D perhaps matching TRBD1 or TRBD2 (5 bases each). Trimming cost V 4 bases and J 3 bases, with 14 bases left between them. Germline V gene sequence: CDR1 MNHEY, CDR2 SVGEGT. This CDR3 is built from 15 residues. CDR3 amino acids: CASSSRDRRTDTQYF. The CDR3 coding sequence is TGTGCCAGCAGTTCCCGGGACCGGAGGACAGATACGCAGTATTTT.

This clonotype was counted between two and nine times. V usage is TRBV2 and J usage is TRBJ1-2; D is uncertain. Trimming took off 2 bases at V and 8 bases at J, with 6 bases between the two ends. Germline V gene data show CDR1 as SNHLY and CDR2 as FYNNEI. The CDR3 extends over 11 amino acids. Here the CDR3 DNA reads TGTGCCAGCAGTGAATCGGAGGGCTACACCTTC. Translation gives CASSESEGYTF.

For the CDR3, the DNA is TGCAGTGCTACAAGAGGCGGGGGGGCCAATGAGCAGTTCTTC. This encodes CSATRGGGANEQFF. V gene TRBV20-1 combines with J gene TRBJ2-1; 9 nucleotides match TRBD2. Germline V gene data show CDR1 as DFQATT and CDR2 as SNEGSKA (reference sequence). The CDR3 consists of 14 residues. J was trimmed by 6 bases and V by 4 bases; bases with no gene match: 7.

This sequence joins TRBV20-1 and TRBJ1-2, with D tentatively TRBD1 (6 bases). Germline assignment: CDR1 DFQATT and CDR2 SNEGSKA (reference sequence). V was pared by 6 bases and J by 5 bases, with 16 bases between. CDR3 length equals 13 residues. Here the CDR3 DNA reads TGCAGTGCCGACCGGCAGGGGTATTATGGCTACACCTTC. Protein: CSADRQGYYGYTF.

This chain joins TRBV4-3 and TRBJ2-1; 7 bases fit TRBD2. The better agreement between TRBJ2-7 and the DNA end casts doubt on the J call. The germline V gene has CDR1 LGHNA and CDR2 YSLEER. This CDR3 is built from 16 residues. For the CDR3, the DNA is TGCGCCAGCAGCCAAGATACGACTAGCAGGTACAATGAGCAGTACTTC. Amino acid sequence: CASSQDTTSRYNEQYF.

In the case of this clonotype: An end of the junction differs from the germline gene, which may be a read error. V and J are TRBV27 and TRBJ2-3; 9 bases map to TRBD1. Germline V CDR1 and CDR2: MNHEY, SMNVEV (reference sequence). This CDR3 has 16 amino acids. The CDR3 sequence: CAGSLPGQGVADTQYF. As DNA, the CDR3 is TGTGCCGGCAGTCTTCCGGGACAGGGTGTCGCAGATACGCAGTATTTT.

This clonotype has just a few counts. J is TRBJ2-7 and V is TRBV4-3; perhaps TRBD2 as D (6 bases). With the DNA end fitting TRBJ2-5 better, the J assignment may be wrong. Germline CDR1 LGHNA, CDR2 YSLEER. The CDR3 runs 14 residues. The CDR3, as DNA: TGCGCCAGCAGCCAAGAACGGGGGATACTGACCCAGTACTTC. Translating it yields CASSQERGILTQYF.

This clonotype occurred a few times. Sequence at one end of the junction differs from germline and may be a read error. V is TRBV7-6 and J is TRBJ1-2, with D tentatively TRBD1 (6 bases). This CDR3 has 13 residues. Germline V gives CDR1 SGHVS, CDR2 FNYEAQ. The CDR3 loop is CASSVAEGQGYTF. DNA for the CDR3: TGTGCCAGCAGCGTAGCGGAGGGACAAGGCTACACCTTC.

This clonotype occurred once. The genes are TRBV20-1 and TRBJ2-3; 9 positions match TRBD2. CDR1 and CDR2 (germline): DFQATT, SNEGSKA (reference sequence). The J segment lost 8 bases and the V segment lost 6 bases, leaving 12 bases of the junction unmatched. This CDR3 comprises 14 residues. For the CDR3, the DNA is TGCAGTGCAGCGGGGACTAGCCCGGCAGGTACGCAGTATTTT. Protein product: CSAAGTSPAGTQYF.